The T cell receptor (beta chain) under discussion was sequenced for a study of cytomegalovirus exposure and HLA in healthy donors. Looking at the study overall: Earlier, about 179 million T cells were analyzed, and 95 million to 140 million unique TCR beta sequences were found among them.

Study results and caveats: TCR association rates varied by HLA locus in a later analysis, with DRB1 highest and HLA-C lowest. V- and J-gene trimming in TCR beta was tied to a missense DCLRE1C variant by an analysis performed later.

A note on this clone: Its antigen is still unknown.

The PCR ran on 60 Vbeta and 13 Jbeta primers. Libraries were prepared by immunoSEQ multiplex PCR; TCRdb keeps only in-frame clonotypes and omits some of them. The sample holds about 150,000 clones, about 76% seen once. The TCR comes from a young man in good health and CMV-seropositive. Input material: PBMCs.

CDR3 loop: CASSLREPQPQHF. DNA for the CDR3: TGTGCCAGCTCCTTAAGGGAGCCGCAGCCCCAGCATTTT. J is TRBJ1-5 and V is TRBV13; D remains ambiguous. This CDR3 comprises 13 residues. V was clipped by 8 bases and J by 7 bases, with 15 bases between them. CDR1 PRHDT and CDR2 FYEKMQ come from the germline V gene (reference sequence).